This TCR beta chain was found in a study of blood T cells in healthy people across ages. The second PCR ran roughly 6 to 11 cycles with a sample-barcoded 5' primer and J-beta primers. TCRdb redid the calling of the 5' RACE reads with MiXCR, one entry per CDR3 protein. The data hold about 680,000 distinct CDR3 sequences, with around half observed a single time. This CDR3 spans 15 amino acids. The germline CDR1 and CDR2 sequences are MDHEN and SYDVKM. The V segment lost 3 bases and the J segment 4 bases; nucleotides outside the gene matches: 9. Study-wide results and limits: Roughly linear age-related decline in beta diversity appeared, significant by age approximately 40. Naive CD4+ cells and diversity were both higher in long-lived donors than in aged donors.

A few counts support this clonotype. Antigen: not known. All donors came from Russia, were Caucasian and healthy, and spanned ages roughly 6 to 95. The sequence came from a woman aged 60-70 years in good health. What was sequenced was blood. The chain couples TRBV28 to TRBJ2-7, with 7 bases matching TRBD2. The DNA for the CDR3 is TGTGCCAGCAGTTTGCCCGCGGGAGTGGGTTACGAGCAGTACTTC. Its translation: CASSLPAGVGYEQYF.